The present entry profiles one T cell receptor beta chain with its context. Original handling: Reference gene primer amplification in the assay estimated nucleated cell counts. The table came from immunoSEQ multiplex PCR; TCRdb's copy has only in-frame clones and leaves some out. V and J calls and clone size are copied from that table; D and trimming were computed from the DNA. The sample lists about 160,000 clones; around four fifths were seen once. The sample is drawn from a study of blood T cell repertoires in COVID-19. Background on the study: The study drew acute and convalescent COVID-19 samples from the United States, Italy and Spain. PBMCs, B-cell-depleted T cells, or T cells provided the cDNA or gDNA that made up the material.

The TCR was taken from an older man with acute or convalescent COVID-19. The source material was peripheral blood.

Here the CDR3 reads CASSKDRGDNSPLHF. The CDR3 nucleotides are TGTGCCAGCTCAAAAGACAGGGGCGACAATTCACCCCTCCACTTT. The gene calls are TRBV18 and TRBJ1-6; TRBD1 aligns across 8 bases. The CDR3 is 15 amino acids. CDR1 and CDR2 from the germline V gene are KGHSH and LQKENI. V lost 5 bases and J lost 7; bases outside the gene matches: 7. The whole variable domain, remainder taken from reference TRBV18 and TRBJ1-6, is NAGVMQNPRHLVRRRGQEARLRCSPMKGHSHVYWYRQLPEEGLKFMVYLQKENIIDESGMPKERFSAEFPKEGPSILRIQQVVRGDSAAYFCASSKDRGDNSPLHFGNGTRLTVT.